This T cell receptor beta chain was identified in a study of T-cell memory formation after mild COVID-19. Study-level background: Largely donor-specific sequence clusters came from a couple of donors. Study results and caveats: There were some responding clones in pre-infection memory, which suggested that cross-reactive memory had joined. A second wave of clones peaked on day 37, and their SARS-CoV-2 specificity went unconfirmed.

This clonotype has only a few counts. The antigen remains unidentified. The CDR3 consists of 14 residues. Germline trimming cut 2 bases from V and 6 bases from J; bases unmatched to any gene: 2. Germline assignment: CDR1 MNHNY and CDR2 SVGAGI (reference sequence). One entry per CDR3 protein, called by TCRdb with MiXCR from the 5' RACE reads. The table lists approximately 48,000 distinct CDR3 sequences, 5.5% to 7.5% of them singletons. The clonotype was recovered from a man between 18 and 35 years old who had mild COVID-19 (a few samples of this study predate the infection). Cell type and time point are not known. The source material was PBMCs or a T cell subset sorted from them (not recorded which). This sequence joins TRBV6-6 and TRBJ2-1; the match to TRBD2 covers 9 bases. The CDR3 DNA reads TGTGCCAGCAGTTACGGGCGGGGGGGCAATGAGCAGTTCTTC. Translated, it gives CASSYGRGGNEQFF.